This TCR beta chain appears in the sequencing data of a study of T cells in Graves' hyperthyroidism and ophthalmopathy. Study outcomes and limitations: Blood also held most thyroid clonotypes expanded beyond 0.001. From stable hyperthyroidism, ophthalmopathy was set apart by a 13 V-J model.

This clonotype has at least ten counts. Its antigen is still unknown. RNA transcripts provided the source from which TCR beta CDR3 regions were amplified. The TCR CDR3 was amplified in a first-round RT-PCR using the HTBI primer set. TCRdb reprocessed the multiplex PCR reads via MiXCR and lists one record per CDR3 protein. The sample carries 450,000 to 650,000 distinct CDR3 sequences, about a fifth recorded once. With 5 bases removed from V and 4 bases from J, the gap between germline ends came to 14 bases. This CDR3 region has 14 residues. The V gene's germline CDR1 is LNHNV and CDR2 YYDKDF (reference sequence). Pregnant or lactating patients were excluded, as were those with uncontrolled infection or other autoimmune disease. Fresh 10 ml peripheral blood yielded PBMCs.

The TCR originated in a man between 18 and 29 years old with Graves' hyperthyroidism. Sequenced material: blood. V gene TRBV15 combines with J gene TRBJ2-5; D possibly corresponds to TRBD1 (6 bases). CDR3 bases: TGTGCCACCAGCCCCCGGGCAGGGGTAGAGACCCAGTACTTC. This codes for CATSPRAGVETQYF.